This T cell receptor (beta chain) was sequenced for a study of technical replicates of blood from several donors. Some clones are missing from TCRdb's copy, which holds only in-frame ones; the method was immunoSEQ multiplex PCR. The profile shows approximately 79,000 clones, approximately 96% of them singletons. CDR3 size: 13 residues. V was cut by 4 bases and J by 4 bases, with 9 bases left in between. Germline assignment: CDR1 MGHRA and CDR2 YSYEKL. The V gene is TRBV4-1, the J gene TRBJ2-3; possible D gene TRBD1, 5 bases. The sequence derives from a human donor in good health. The specimen sequenced was T cells isolated from PBMCs. The CDR3 spells CASSRTGPDTQYF. In DNA form, the CDR3 reads TGCGCCAGCAGCCGAACAGGTCCAGATACGCAGTATTTT.